The clone carrying this TCR beta chain was counted only a few times. V lost 6 bases and J lost 6; bases outside the gene matches: 18. The V gene's germline CDR1 is ENHRY and CDR2 SYGVKD. This CDR3 region has 18 residues. These data are taken from a study of blood T cells in healthy people across ages. It was with a sample-barcoded 5' primer and a J-beta primer mix that a second PCR of about 6 to 12 cycles was run. TCRdb re-analysed the 5' RACE reads in MiXCR, keeping a single row per CDR3 protein. The table shows over 1,500,000 distinct CDR3 sequences, with around half occurring only once. The receptor was isolated from a woman aged 40 to 55 in good health. This chain uses TRBV10-3 with TRBJ2-3; TRBD2 aligns across 10 bases. Sequencing was carried out using blood. CDR3 DNA sequence: TGTGCCATCAGAGAACCTGCCCCCCAAGCGGGGGGGCCTGATACGCAGTATTTT. Its translation: CAIREPAPQAGGPDTQYF.